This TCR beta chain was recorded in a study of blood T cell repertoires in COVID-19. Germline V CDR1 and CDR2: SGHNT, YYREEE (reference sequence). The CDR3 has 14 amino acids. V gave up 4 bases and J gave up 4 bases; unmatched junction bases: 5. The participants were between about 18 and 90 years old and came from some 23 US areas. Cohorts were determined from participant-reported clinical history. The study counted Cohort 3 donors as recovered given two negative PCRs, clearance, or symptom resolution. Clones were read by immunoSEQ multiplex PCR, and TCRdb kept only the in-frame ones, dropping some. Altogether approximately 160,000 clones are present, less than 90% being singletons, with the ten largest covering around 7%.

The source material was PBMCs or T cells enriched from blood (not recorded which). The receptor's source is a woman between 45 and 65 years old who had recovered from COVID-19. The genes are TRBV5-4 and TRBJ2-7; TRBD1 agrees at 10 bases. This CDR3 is CASSRGGQGYEQYF. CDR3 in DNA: TGTGCCAGCAGCAGGGGGGGACAGGGGTACGAGCAGTACTTC.